Below are 26 T cell receptor beta chains sequenced from a single sample in a study of T cells in Graves' hyperthyroidism and ophthalmopathy. TCR beta CDR3 regions were amplified from RNA. The study used the HTBI primer set for a first-round RT-PCR of the TCR CDR3. From the multiplex PCR reads, TCRdb called clonotypes with MiXCR, one entry per CDR3 protein. The sample has about 590,000 distinct CDR3 sequences, over 12% seen once. Sequenced material: blood. These receptors originate from a woman aged 18-29 years with Graves' ophthalmopathy.

In DNA, the CDR3 is TGCAGCGTTGAGGGGACCTTAGACGGGGTTTTAAATGAGCAGTTCTTC. It is translated as CSVEGTLDGVLNEQFF. V and J are TRBV29-1 and TRBJ2-1; D could derive from TRBD1 or TRBD2 (5 bases each). The CDR3 is made up of 16 amino acids. Looked up from germline, CDR1 is SQVTM and CDR2 is ANQGSEA. Between the trimmed V and J ends, which lost 3 bases and 7 bases, there was a span of 22 bases.

This clonotype was detected many times. V usage is TRBV7-9 and J usage is TRBJ1-5, with TRBD1 as a possible D gene (6 bases). CDR1 is SEHNR and CDR2 is FQNEAQ in the germline V gene (reference sequence). V dropped 4 bases and J dropped 0 bases, with 7 bases sitting between them. CDR3 length: 14 residues. The CDR3 reads CASSWTDSNQPQHF. DNA for the CDR3: TGTGCCAGCAGCTGGACAGATAGCAATCAGCCCCAGCATTTT.

This clonotype was counted many times. V usage is TRBV2 and J usage is TRBJ1-2; maybe TRBD1 (6 bases). The CDR3 is 14 residues long. The ends were cut back, 0 bases at V and 4 bases at J, with 9 bases in the middle. From germline, CDR1 is SNHLY and CDR2 FYNNEI. This CDR3 is CASSEARQVYGYTF. Written as DNA, the CDR3 is TGTGCCAGCAGTGAAGCGCGACAGGTCTATGGCTACACCTTC.

This clonotype has ten or more counts. The chain combines TRBV6-2 or TRBV6-3 with TRBJ2-7; D tentatively fits TRBD1 or TRBD2 (5 bases each). CDR3 size: 15 residues. Trimming shortened V by 6 bases and J by 0 bases, and 15 bases separated the two germline ends. Germline V gene lookup returns CDR1 MNHEY and CDR2 SVGEGT. This CDR3 is CASRTWDESSYEQYF. CDR3 bases: TGTGCCAGCAGGACCTGGGACGAAAGCTCCTACGAGCAGTACTTC.

Concerning this clonotype itself: Given a much more abundant clone one base away, this may be a read error. The rearrangement links TRBV7-3 to TRBJ2-7; D ambiguous. Germline CDR1 reads SGHTA; CDR2 reads FQGTGA. CDR3 length equals 17 residues. CDR3 in DNA: TGTGCCAGCAGCTTAGTTGGGCACCCTAGGAGCTCCTACGCGCAGTACTTC. The encoded protein is CASSLVGHPRSSYAQYF.

At least ten counts were recorded for this clonotype. One end of the junction does not line up with germline, which may come from a read error. This chain connects TRBV28 to TRBJ1-6; 8 nucleotides align to TRBD1. From germline, CDR1 is MDHEN and CDR2 SYDVKM. The CDR3 consists of 16 residues. CDR3 DNA sequence: TGTGCCAGCACTTCCCCCGGGACAGGACATAATTCACTCCTCCACTTT. This translates into CASTSPGTGHNSLLHF.

The V gene is TRBV11-1, the J gene TRBJ2-2; tentatively, D is TRBD2 (6 bases). Per the germline V gene, CDR1 is SGHAT and CDR2 is FQDESV (reference sequence). CDR3 size: 15 residues. V lost 5 bases, J lost 1 base, and 11 bases lay in between. In nucleotides, the CDR3 is TGTGCCAGCAGCACGGGACTGATGAACACCGGGGAGCTGTTTTTT. It yields the protein CASSTGLMNTGELFF.

This sequence joins TRBV29-1 and TRBJ2-5; D might be TRBD2 (5 bases). V lost 5 bases to trimming and J lost 5 bases, with 18 bases between them. CDR3 length equals 14 residues. The germline V gene has CDR1 SQVTM and CDR2 ANQGSEA. The CDR3 DNA sequence: TGCAGCGTTAAACTAGGAGGATTGGGGGAGACCCAGTACTTC. This sequence encodes CSVKLGGLGETQYF. The variable domain in full, with the rest retrieved from reference TRBV29-1 and TRBJ2-5, is SAVISQKPSRDICQRGTSLTIQCQVDSQVTMMFWYRQQPGQSLTLIATANQGSEATYESGFVIDKFPISRPNLTFSTLTVSNMSPEDSSIYLCSVKLGGLGETQYFGPGTRLLVL.

The chain combines TRBV28 with TRBJ2-7; TRBD2 might be the D (6 bases). Germline values: CDR1 MDHEN, CDR2 SYDVKM. With 6 bases removed from V and 1 base from J, the gap between germline ends came to 16 bases. This CDR3 region has 15 residues. The CDR3 DNA sequence: TGTGCCAGCAGAATCACGGCTAGCGCGTCCTACGAGCAGTACTTC. Its translation is CASRITASASYEQYF.

This clonotype was counted ten times or more. This chain links TRBV2 with TRBJ1-1, with D possibly matching TRBD1 (6 bases). Germline CDR1 SNHLY, CDR2 FYNNEI. There are 13 residues in the CDR3. The V and J ends lost 10 bases and 4 bases respectively, with 16 bases between them. The CDR3 loop is CATTADSPTEAFF. The CDR3 nucleotides are TGTGCCACAACCGCGGACAGCCCCACTGAAGCTTTCTTT.

This clonotype was observed a few times. This chain uses TRBV19 with TRBJ1-2, with D maybe TRBD1 (5 bases). The germline V and J ends were trimmed by 3 bases and 1 base, with 24 bases remaining between them. This CDR3 has 19 amino acids. Germline CDR1 reads LNHDA; CDR2 reads SQIVND (reference sequence). This chain's CDR3 is CASSIPRGGRRGVNYGYTF. Written as DNA, the CDR3 is TGTGCCAGTAGTATCCCAAGGGGTGGACGGCGAGGCGTTAACTATGGCTACACCTTC.

The chain uses TRBV27 and TRBJ2-7; D gene ambiguous. V dropped 6 bases and J dropped 5 bases, with 8 bases sitting between them. Germline CDR1 and CDR2: MNHEY and SMNVEV (reference sequence). The CDR3 loop spans 11 amino acids. The CDR3 nucleotides are TGTGCCAGCAGAGACCAGCACGAGCAGTACTTC. It translates to CASRDQHEQYF.

This rearrangement joins TRBV5-1 to TRBJ2-7, with 8 nucleotides matching TRBD2. Germline lookup yields CDR1 SGHRS and CDR2 YFSETQ. CDR3 length: 15 amino acids. V lost 1 base to trimming and J lost 2 bases; unmatched junction nucleotides: 5. The CDR3 reads CASSLTAGVTYEQYF. CDR3 bases: TGCGCCAGCAGCTTGACAGCGGGAGTAACCTACGAGCAGTACTTC.

Points on this clonotype: A much larger clone differs from this one at a single base, so this may be a read error. It is likely a read error, because the conserved phenylalanine at the end of the CDR3 is missing. The genes are TRBV27 and TRBJ2-1; a possible D gene is TRBD1 (5 bases). V gave up 2 bases and J gave up 4 bases, with 9 bases separating them. The CDR3 has 14 amino acids. Germline values: CDR1 MNHEY, CDR2 SMNVEV (reference sequence). CDR3 nucleotide sequence: TGTGCCAGCAGTTTAAGGGGCAGATACAATGAGCAGTTCGTC. Translating gives CASSLRGRYNEQFV.

Concerning this clonotype: At one of its ends the junction is not consistent with the germline gene, which may arise from a read error. This rearrangement joins TRBV27 to TRBJ1-4; possibly TRBD1 for D (6 bases). The CDR3 contains 15 residues. The germline CDR1 and CDR2 sequences are MNHEY and SMNVEV (reference sequence). The CDR3: CASSSAGATNEKLSF. The CDR3 DNA reads as TGTGCCAGCAGCTCCGCAGGGGCAACTAATGAAAAACTGTCTTTT.

J is TRBJ1-3 and V is TRBV9, with D perhaps matching TRBD1 (6 bases). The germline V gene has CDR1 SGDLS and CDR2 YYNGEE. V lost 4 bases and J 0 bases, leaving 20 bases between the germline ends. The CDR3 covers 18 residues. The CDR3 here is CASSPQLQGPNSGNTIYF. The CDR3 DNA is TGTGCCAGCAGCCCACAACTACAGGGACCCAACTCTGGAAACACCATATATTTT. The variable domain in full, with the rest retrieved from reference TRBV9 and TRBJ1-3, is DSGVTQTPKHLITATGQRVTLRCSPRSGDLSVYWYQQSLDQGLQFLIQYYNGEERAKGNILERFSAQQFPDLHSELNLSSLELGDSALYFCASSPQLQGPNSGNTIYFGEGSWLTVV.

This clonotype was seen repeatedly, ten times or more. The chain recombines TRBV30 with TRBJ2-2; TRBD2 might be the D (6 bases). Germline CDR1 GTSNPN, CDR2 SVGIG (reference sequence). Trimming removed 0 bases at V and 0 bases at J, with 11 bases between. The CDR3 contains 16 residues. The CDR3 spells CAWSVRSGPNTGELFF. The CDR3 DNA follows: TGTGCCTGGAGTGTACGGAGCGGGCCGAACACCGGGGAGCTGTTTTTT.

The chain couples TRBV3-1 to TRBJ2-7; 10 bases map to TRBD1. With V trimmed by 2 bases and J by 9 bases, 1 base remained unmatched. CDR1 and CDR2 from the germline V gene are LGHDT and YNNKEL (reference sequence). The CDR3 runs 12 residues. In nucleotides, the CDR3 is TGTGCCAGCAGCCAAAGACAGGGGGCGCAGTACTTC. Encoded protein: CASSQRQGAQYF.

The V and J genes are TRBV9 and TRBJ1-2; possible D gene TRBD1, 5 bases. Trimming took 3 bases from V and 3 from J, leaving 15 bases between them. This CDR3 contains 15 residues. The germline V gene has CDR1 SGDLS and CDR2 YYNGEE. The CDR3 coding sequence is TGTGCCAGCAGCGCAACCACCCCAGGGTACTATGGCTACACCTTC. Translation: CASSATTPGYYGYTF. The full variable domain, in which reference TRBV9 and TRBJ1-2 provide the parts outside the CDR3, is DSGVTQTPKHLITATGQRVTLRCSPRSGDLSVYWYQQSLDQGLQFLIQYYNGEERAKGNILERFSAQQFPDLHSELNLSSLELGDSALYFCASSATTPGYYGYTFGSGTRLTVV.

This clonotype was seen repeatedly, ten times or more. The chain recombines TRBV2 with TRBJ1-1, with TRBD1 as a possible D gene (5 bases). Trimming cost V 7 bases and J 5 bases, with 14 bases left between them. The CDR3 covers 13 residues. From germline, CDR1 is SNHLY and CDR2 FYNNEI. CDR3 bases: TGTGCCAGCAATAAAGTCGGGGGTACTGAAGCTTTCTTT. Its translation is CASNKVGGTEAFF.

V gene TRBV19 combines with J gene TRBJ2-1; D gene ambiguous. V lost 1 base to trimming and J lost 1 base, with 11 bases between them. This CDR3 region has 16 residues. CDR1 LNHDA and CDR2 SQIVND come from the germline V gene (reference sequence). The CDR3 DNA is TGTGCCAGTAGTATAGCTGTATTCTCGTCCTACAATGAGCAGTTCTTC. Translation: CASSIAVFSSYNEQFF.

Only a few counts were recorded for this clonotype. This rearrangement joins TRBV5-1 to TRBJ1-1; D is possibly TRBD1 (6 bases). The germline CDR1 and CDR2 sequences are SGHRS and YFSETQ. CDR3 length: 18 amino acids. Trimming took 4 bases from V and 2 from J, leaving 24 bases between them. The CDR3: CASSPTLRGGWENTEAFF. The CDR3 nucleotides read TGCGCCAGCAGCCCGACTTTACGGGGGGGCTGGGAAAACACTGAAGCTTTCTTT.

This clonotype was detected ten times or more. The chain links TRBV25-1 to TRBJ2-7; 9 bases line up with TRBD2. The CDR3 totals 15 residues. Germline V lookup: CDR1 MGHDK, CDR2 SYGVNS. V lost 5 bases to trimming and J lost 2 bases; unmatched junction nucleotides: 7. The CDR3 loop is CASSRASGVAYEQYF. The CDR3 nucleotides are TGTGCCAGCAGTAGGGCTAGCGGGGTTGCCTACGAGCAGTACTTC.

About this clonotype itself: This could be a read error, since a much larger clone is one nucleotide away. The CDR3 does not end in the conserved phenylalanine or tryptophan, so this is likely a read error. This chain joins TRBV7-9 and TRBJ2-1, with TRBD2 matching 10 bases. Germline assignment: CDR1 SEHNR and CDR2 FQNEAQ (reference sequence). The CDR3 has 16 amino acids. J lost 4 bases, V lost 3 bases, and 6 bases had no gene match. DNA for the CDR3: TGTGCCAGCAGCTTTTCCGGGACTAGCGTTTACAATGAGCAGTTCTCC. Amino acids: CASSFSGTSVYNEQFS.

This clonotype was seen at least ten times. The chain has TRBV30 and TRBJ2-7; 11 bases match TRBD2. Germline V gene sequence: CDR1 GTSNPN, CDR2 SVGIG (reference sequence). The CDR3 is made up of 16 amino acids. The junction had 9 bases not matched to a gene; V was cut back by 3 bases and J by 2 bases. The CDR3 DNA reads as TGTGCCTGGAGCCACCCCCGTAGCGGGAGGGCCTACGAGCAGTACTTC. This encodes CAWSHPRSGRAYEQYF.

This clonotype was found many times. V gene TRBV12-3 or TRBV12-4 combines with J gene TRBJ2-5, with TRBD2 identical over 9 bases. The CDR3 consists of 14 residues. V was pared by 5 bases and J by 4 bases, with 5 bases of the junction left unmatched. CDR3 amino acids: CASSRSGSGETQYF. CDR3 in DNA: TGTGCCAGCAGTCGTAGCGGGAGTGGAGAGACCCAGTACTTC.